Listed below are T cell receptor beta chains from one sample, sequenced in a study of T-cell memory formation after mild COVID-19. TCRdb re-called the 5' RACE reads through MiXCR, storing one row per CDR3 protein. The profile shows about 430,000 distinct CDR3 sequences, around 17% of them singletons. Sequencing was carried out using PBMCs or a T cell subset sorted from them (not recorded which). All receptors derive from a man between 18 and 29 years old who had mild COVID-19 (a few samples of this study predate the infection). Cell type and time point are not known. Both conserved end residues are part of each CDR3. D genes are given only for firm matches. Size tells how often a clone was seen (once, few, many) or the class of an expanded clone, and some rows leave it out.

D,length,V,J,size,CDR3,DNA
NA,15,TRBV5-1,TRBJ2-7,NA,CASSLKWPGKHEQYF,TGCGCCAGCAGCTTGAAGTGGCCCGGCAAGCACGAGCAGTACTTC
NA,13,TRBV20-1,TRBJ1-2,many,CSARTRDNYGYTF,TGCAGTGCTAGGACACGGGACAACTATGGCTACACCTTC
TRBD2,15,TRBV6-2/TRBV6-3,TRBJ2-7,NA,CASRRGTSGGYEQYF,TGTGCCAGCCGCCGTGGGACTAGCGGGGGTTACGAGCAGTACTTC
NA,15,TRBV6-5,TRBJ1-1,NA,CASREKQGEGTEAFF,TGTGCCAGCAGGGAAAAACAGGGTGAGGGCACTGAAGCTTTCTTT
NA,15,TRBV29-1,TRBJ2-7,NA,CSVEDPGRSSYEQYF,TGCAGCGTTGAAGATCCCGGCCGATCCTCCTACGAGCAGTACTTC
TRBD1,12,TRBV6-5,TRBJ1-4,NA,CASGQGTEKLFF,TGTGCCAGTGGACAGGGTACCGAAAAACTGTTTTTT
NA,15,TRBV9,TRBJ1-5,NA,CASSVAWTGNQPQHF,TGTGCCAGCAGCGTAGCTTGGACAGGCAATCAGCCCCAGCATTTT
NA,15,TRBV3-1,TRBJ2-7,few,CASNSWGDAQGEQYF,TGTGCCAGCAACTCCTGGGGGGACGCCCAGGGGGAGCAGTACTTC
NA,13,TRBV13,TRBJ1-1,NA,CASSLGRAPPAFF,TGTGCCAGCAGCTTGGGTAGGGCCCCGCCAGCTTTCTTT
NA,15,TRBV7-9,TRBJ1-2,NA,CASSFGSGISYGYTF,TGTGCCAGCAGCTTCGGCTCTGGGATATCGTATGGCTACACCTTC
NA,16,TRBV14,TRBJ2-4,many,CASSQWRVKAKNIQYF,TGTGCCAGCAGCCAGTGGAGGGTAAAAGCCAAAAACATTCAGTACTTC
TRBD1,18,TRBV7-9,TRBJ2-1,NA,CASSTYNRQGSHYNEQFF,TGTGCCAGCAGCACATACAACAGACAGGGCTCCCACTACAATGAGCAGTTCTTC
NA,13,TRBV24-1,TRBJ2-3,few,CATSRGVADTQYF,TGTGCCACCTCGAGGGGCGTGGCAGATACGCAGTATTTT
TRBD1,16,TRBV12-3/TRBV12-4,TRBJ2-1,few,CASSPAGQGSYNEQFF,TGTGCCAGCAGCCCCGCGGGACAGGGCTCCTACAATGAGCAGTTCTTC
NA,11,TRBV11-2,TRBJ2-7,NA,CASSSRDGQHF,TGTGCCAGCAGCTCCCGGGACGGACAACACTTC
TRBD1,17,TRBV5-1,TRBJ2-7,NA,CASSSAGDTGGRDEQYF,TGCGCCAGCAGCTCCGCCGGTGATACAGGGGGCCGGGACGAGCAGTACTTC
NA,14,TRBV7-2,TRBJ1-6,few,CASTLGGPDSPLHF,TGTGCCAGCACCCTGGGGGGGCCCGATTCACCCCTCCACTTT
NA,16,TRBV5-1,TRBJ2-2,NA,CASSLGIVPGTGELFF,TGCGCCAGCAGCTTGGGGATAGTGCCGGGCACCGGGGAGCTGTTTTTT
NA,14,TRBV29-1,TRBJ2-4,NA,CSVVGGAGENIQYF,TGCAGCGTTGTAGGCGGGGCTGGGGAAAACATTCAGTACTTC
NA,15,TRBV4-1,TRBJ1-1,NA,CASSQPSRGATEAFF,TGCGCCAGCAGCCAACCCAGCCGGGGAGCCACTGAAGCTTTCTTT
TRBD2,13,TRBV20-1,TRBJ2-7,few,CSGRAGGSYEQYF,TGCAGTGGTCGAGCGGGGGGTTCCTACGAGCAGTACTTC
NA,14,TRBV29-1,TRBJ2-7,NA,CSALRRGVRDEQYF,TGCAGCGCCCTCAGGAGGGGGGTCCGGGACGAGCAGTACTTC
NA,14,TRBV24-1,TRBJ2-1,NA,CATSAGSSYNEQFF,TGTGCCACCAGTGCTGGGAGCTCCTACAATGAGCAGTTCTTC
NA,13,TRBV4-3,TRBJ1-3,NA,CASSQDLRNTIYF,TGCGCCAGCAGCCAAGATTTGAGGAACACCATATATTTT
TRBD2,16,TRBV11-2,TRBJ2-7,many,CASSLGRLAVTYEQYF,TGTGCCAGCAGCTTGGGGCGACTAGCGGTTACCTACGAGCAGTACTTC
NA,12,TRBV6-1,TRBJ2-3,NA,CASSASNNPQYF,TGTGCCAGCAGTGCCTCCAACAACCCGCAGTATTTT
NA,13,TRBV14,TRBJ1-1,NA,CASSPPPVAEAFF,TGTGCCAGCAGCCCTCCCCCGGTCGCTGAAGCTTTCTTT
TRBD1,15,TRBV7-9,TRBJ1-6,few,CASSLHRDRGSPLHF,TGTGCCAGCAGCTTACACCGGGACAGGGGCTCACCCCTCCACTTT
NA,13,TRBV15,TRBJ1-5,NA,CATSRVYTQPQHF,TGTGCCACCAGCAGAGTTTACACTCAGCCCCAGCATTTT
NA,13,TRBV5-1,TRBJ1-1,NA,CASSLGMGTEAFF,TGCGCCAGCAGCTTGGGGATGGGCACTGAAGCTTTCTTT
TRBD1,17,TRBV4-1,TRBJ2-1,many,CASSQTRNRGEGNEQFF,TGCGCCAGCAGCCAAACGCGAAACAGGGGTGAGGGCAATGAGCAGTTCTTC
NA,14,TRBV20-1,TRBJ2-7,NA,CSARDSGGFYEQYF,TGCAGTGCTAGAGATTCCGGCGGTTTCTACGAGCAGTACTTC
NA,14,TRBV7-9,TRBJ1-1,NA,CASSHAGFKTEAFF,TGTGCCAGCAGCCACGCGGGTTTCAAGACTGAAGCTTTCTTT
NA,13,TRBV18,TRBJ2-3,NA,CASSRTDSNTQYF,TGTGCCAGCTCACGAACGGACAGCAATACGCAGTATTTT
NA,13,TRBV11-2,TRBJ1-1,NA,CASSPHLNTEAFF,TGTGCCAGCAGCCCCCATTTGAACACTGAAGCTTTCTTT
NA,11,TRBV6-1,TRBJ2-4,few,CAVELGLRQYF,TGTGCCGTGGAATTAGGACTGCGTCAGTACTTC
TRBD1,19,TRBV18,TRBJ1-1,NA,CASSPRLGQGKGSDTEAFF,TGTGCCAGCTCACCACGTCTAGGACAGGGGAAGGGCTCGGACACTGAAGCTTTCTTT
TRBD1,15,TRBV12-3/TRBV12-4,TRBJ2-1,NA,CASSWTGGIYNEQFF,TGTGCCAGCAGTTGGACAGGGGGCATCTACAATGAGCAGTTCTTC
NA,15,TRBV7-2,TRBJ2-5,NA,CASSSTRLGRETQYF,TGTGCCAGCAGCTCCACTCGACTAGGACGTGAGACCCAGTACTTC
TRBD1,15,TRBV7-2,TRBJ2-7,few,CASSLVGGQGYEQYF,TGTGCCAGCAGCTTAGTAGGGGGACAGGGTTACGAGCAGTACTTC
NA,12,TRBV20-1,TRBJ1-6,NA,CSAGWGGSPLHF,TGCAGTGCCGGCTGGGGAGGGTCACCCCTCCACTTT
NA,14,TRBV6-5,TRBJ2-1,NA,CASSFQGPYNEQFF,TGTGCCAGCAGTTTCCAGGGGCCGTACAATGAGCAGTTCTTC
NA,13,TRBV12-3/TRBV12-4,TRBJ1-6,few,CASSLRGRAPLHF,TGTGCCAGCAGTTTAAGGGGGAGGGCACCCCTCCACTTT
NA,14,TRBV6-5,TRBJ1-2,few,CASKYAGDPYGYTF,TGTGCCAGCAAATACGCAGGGGATCCGTATGGCTACACCTTC
NA,13,TRBV7-2,TRBJ1-1,NA,CASSFSLVAEAFF,TGTGCCAGCAGCTTTTCCCTAGTCGCTGAAGCTTTCTTT
TRBD1,17,TRBV5-1,TRBJ2-1,many,CASSYFPGTETYNEQFF,TGCGCCAGCAGCTACTTTCCTGGGACAGAGACCTACAATGAGCAGTTCTTC
NA,16,TRBV7-3,TRBJ2-5,few,CASSLRRRGLGETQYF,TGTGCCAGCAGCTTACGTAGAAGAGGGCTTGGGGAGACCCAGTACTTC
NA,15,TRBV7-2,TRBJ2-4,few,CASSLVSGLGNIQYF,TGTGCCAGCAGCTTAGTTTCAGGGTTAGGGAACATTCAGTACTTC
TRBD1,17,TRBV11-2,TRBJ2-6,few,CASSLIQGTRGANVLTF,TGTGCCAGCAGCTTGATACAGGGGACGCGCGGGGCCAACGTCCTGACTTTC
TRBD2,14,TRBV28,TRBJ2-1,NA,CASIPVGGNNEQFF,TGTGCCAGCATTCCCGTGGGAGGGAACAATGAGCAGTTCTTC
TRBD1,15,TRBV27,TRBJ2-5,few,CASSLWLGQGETQYF,TGTGCCAGCAGTCTATGGCTAGGACAGGGTGAGACCCAGTACTTC
TRBD2,15,TRBV7-3,TRBJ2-1,many,CASSSGTSVYNEQFF,TGTGCCAGCAGCTCAGGGACTAGCGTTTACAATGAGCAGTTCTTC
TRBD1,14,TRBV20-1,TRBJ1-2,few,CSARATGGRVGYTF,TGCAGTGCTAGAGCGACAGGGGGTCGGGTTGGCTACACCTTC
TRBD1,14,TRBV5-1,TRBJ1-1,many,CASSLTGGGTEAFF,TGTGCCAGCAGCTTGACAGGGGGCGGCACTGAAGCTTTCTTT
TRBD1,15,TRBV7-9,TRBJ1-1,few,CASSLVPDRDTEAFF,TGTGCCAGCAGCTTAGTCCCGGACAGGGACACTGAAGCTTTCTTT
NA,15,TRBV7-9,TRBJ2-7,few,CASSLPGRSSYEQYF,TGTGCCAGCAGCTTACCCGGACGGAGCTCCTACGAGCAGTACTTC
NA,16,TRBV7-6,TRBJ2-5,NA,CASSRSSDRGGETQYF,TGTGCCAGCAGCCGTTCAAGTGACAGGGGAGGGGAGACCCAGTACTTC
NA,14,TRBV12-3/TRBV12-4,TRBJ2-1,NA,CASSLYEVYNEQFF,TGTGCCAGCAGTTTATATGAGGTCTACAATGAGCAGTTCTTC
NA,16,TRBV28,TRBJ2-3,many,CASNRGGGRKTDTQYF,TGTGCCAGCAATCGCGGTGGGGGGCGCAAGACAGATACGCAGTATTTT